Presented here are 5 T cell receptor beta chains from one specimen sequenced in a study of immune cell composition in non-small cell lung cancer (TCRdb year 2017). Library preparation was by the immunoSEQ multiplex PCR assay. TCRdb's version of the immuneACCESS table is confined to in-frame rearrangements and falls short of the full clone set. An unresolved V gene accounts for under half of the shortfall where checked; the remainder is of unknown origin. The sample records 2,100 or so clones, over 55% of which are singletons. Less than 15% of the sample lies in the top ten. Sequencing was done on a sample of lung tumor tissue. These receptors were taken from a human donor with non-small cell lung cancer.

The J gene is TRBJ1-2, the V gene TRBV23-1; the D is unclear. TRBV23-1 falls under the ORF class, with uncertain function. The CDR3 has 15 residues. V was pared by 4 bases and J by 8 bases, with 20 bases between. In DNA, the CDR3 is TGCGCCAGCAGTCCGGAAGCGGCCTCTTGCTTCGGCTACACCTTC. It is translated as CASSPEAASCFGYTF.

The rearrangement links TRBV9 to TRBJ1-2; TRBD1 might be the D (5 bases). The germline V gene has CDR1 SGDLS and CDR2 YYNGEE. This CDR3 is built from 15 residues. V gave up 3 bases and J gave up 4 bases, with 16 bases separating them. CDR3 DNA sequence: TGTGCCAGCAGCGGCGGTTCGCAGGGAGGCTATGGCTACACCTTC. It is translated as CASSGGSQGGYGYTF.

This clone was observed a few times. V and J are TRBV19 and TRBJ2-2; tentatively, D is TRBD1 (6 bases). Trimming took off 4 bases at V and 5 bases at J, with 14 bases between the two ends. The CDR3 loop spans 15 amino acids. From germline, CDR1 is LNHDA and CDR2 SQIVND (reference sequence). CDR3 DNA sequence: TGTGCCAGTAGTAGAAACGAACAGGGTACCGGGGAGCTGTTTTTT. It translates to CASSRNEQGTGELFF.

The chain has TRBV7-2 and TRBJ1-4, with D hard to call. Trimming took 6 bases from V and 4 from J, leaving 15 bases between them. The CDR3 is 15 amino acids. Germline V CDR1 and CDR2: SGHTA, FQGNSA. The CDR3 loop reads CASRTDGSSNEKLFF. The CDR3 nucleotides read TGTGCCAGCAGAACCGACGGGAGCAGTAATGAAAAACTGTTTTTT.

The chain is built from TRBV5-1 and TRBJ2-5, with unresolved D. The CDR3 covers 16 residues. V was cut by 0 bases and J by 4 bases, with 16 bases left in between. The germline CDR1 and CDR2 sequences are SGHRS and YFSETQ. CDR3 nucleotide sequence: TGCGCCAGCAGCTTGGGAGTTACGGGTGTTGGAGAGACCCAGTACTTC. It codes for CASSLGVTGVGETQYF.